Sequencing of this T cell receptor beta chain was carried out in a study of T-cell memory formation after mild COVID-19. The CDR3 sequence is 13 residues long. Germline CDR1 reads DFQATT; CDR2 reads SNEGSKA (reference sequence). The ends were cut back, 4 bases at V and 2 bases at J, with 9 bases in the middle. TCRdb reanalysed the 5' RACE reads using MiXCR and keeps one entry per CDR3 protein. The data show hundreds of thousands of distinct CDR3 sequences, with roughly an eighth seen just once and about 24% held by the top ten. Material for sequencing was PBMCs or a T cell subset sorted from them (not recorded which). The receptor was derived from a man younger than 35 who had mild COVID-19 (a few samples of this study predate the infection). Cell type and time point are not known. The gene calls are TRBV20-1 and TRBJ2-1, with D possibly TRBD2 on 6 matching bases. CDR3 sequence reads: CSATGGAYNEQFF. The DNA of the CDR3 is TGCAGTGCTACAGGAGGGGCCTACAATGAGCAGTTCTTC.